This T cell receptor (beta chain) emerged from a study of OX40 agonist ivuxolimab in advanced cancers. Study in general: Patients in dose escalation had liver, melanoma, kidney or head and neck cancers. In three patients, partial responses were observed, one with hepatocellular carcinoma and two with cutaneous melanoma.

Assay: immunoSEQ multiplex PCR; the TCRdb copy retains only in-frame clones and omits some. The data hold some 70,000 clones, with approximately 90% observed a single time. The sample was CD4+ or CD8+ T cells sorted from blood, taken in a trial of the OX40 agonist ivuxolimab. The sequence derives from an adult with an advanced solid tumor such as melanoma, head and neck, liver or kidney cancer.

CDR3 residues: CASSADGTYEQYF. Here the CDR3 DNA reads TGCGCCAGCAGTGCCGACGGAACCTACGAGCAGTACTTC. The chain links TRBV10-2 to TRBJ2-7; D is undetermined. Trimming took 4 bases from V and 2 from J, leaving 9 bases between them. The CDR3 length is 13 residues. Per the germline V gene, CDR1 is WSHSY and CDR2 is SAAADI.